Listed below are T cell receptor beta chains from one sample, sequenced in a study of shared clonotypes between healthy human individuals. Only in-frame clones appear in the TCRdb table, and some are missing; sequencing was by immunoSEQ multiplex PCR. The table shows about 2.1 million clones, with 85% to 95% occurring only once. Source material: naive CD8+ T cells from PBMCs. These receptors all stem from a man younger than 35 in good health. Some clones in this sample may be carry-over from other donors' samples. Both conserved end residues are part of each CDR3. The order of the fields is J gene, V gene, clone size, D gene, CDR3 DNA, CDR3 protein. A D gene is named only where the DNA matches it firmly. Rows may omit the clone size; those that give it use once, few, many or a size class.

>TRBJ2-7|TRBV5-1|once|NA
TGCGCCAGCAGCTTGGTTCGGGACGAGCAGTACTTC
CASSLVRDEQYF
>TRBJ1-1|TRBV2|NA|NA
TGTGCCACCAAGGGAGACACTGAAGCTTTCTTT
CATKGDTEAFF
>TRBJ2-7|TRBV2|NA|NA
TGTGCCAGCAGCCCCGGGCCAGAGTCCTACGAGCAGTACTTC
CASSPGPESYEQYF
>TRBJ2-7|TRBV19|NA|TRBD2
TGTGCCAGTAGTATGGGAGCGGGAGTCTACGAGCAGTACTTC
CASSMGAGVYEQYF
>TRBJ2-7|TRBV28|NA|TRBD1
TGTGCCAGCAGTTTGGACAGGGGTCGCTACGAGCAGTACTTC
CASSLDRGRYEQYF
>TRBJ2-1|TRBV7-7|NA|NA
TGTGCCAGCAGCTTAGGTCAGGGGACCAACAATGAGCAGTTCTTC
CASSLGQGTNNEQFF
>TRBJ2-2|TRBV2|NA|NA
TGTGCCAGCAGTGAAATTCGTCAGAACACCGGGGAGCTGTTTTTT
CASSEIRQNTGELFF
>TRBJ1-4|TRBV30|NA|TRBD1
TGTGCCTGGAACCTGGACAGGGGGGATGAAAAACTGTTTTTT
CAWNLDRGDEKLFF
>TRBJ2-5|TRBV4-1|NA|TRBD1
TGCGCCAGCAGCCAAGGGACAGGGGGCCGGGAGACCCAGTACTTC
CASSQGTGGRETQYF
>TRBJ2-2|TRBV6-1|NA|NA
TGTGCCAGCAGTGAGATGGGCAGGGTCGGCGGGGAGCTGTTTTTT
CASSEMGRVGGELFF
>TRBJ2-5|TRBV11-3|NA|NA
TGTGCCAGCAGTTCCCGTGGTCGGGGGCGGCAAGAGACCCAGTACTTC
CASSSRGRGRQETQYF
>TRBJ2-2|TRBV2|NA|NA
TGTGCCAGCAGTGAAGCGGGATCAGGGCGTGGGCCCGGGGAGCTGTTTTTT
CASSEAGSGRGPGELFF
>TRBJ1-1|TRBV4-3|NA|NA
TGCGCCAGCAGCTTCCAAGAAGACAGTTCCAGGGCTTTCTTT
CASSFQEDSSRAFF
>TRBJ2-3|TRBV7-9|NA|NA
TGTGCCAGCAGCCTCCAACGGGGGTTTCGGTATGCAGATACGCAGTATTTT
CASSLQRGFRYADTQYF
>TRBJ2-7|TRBV19|NA|NA
TGTGCCAGTAGTATTCTACTAGGGGGAATCTACGAGCAGTACTTC
CASSILLGGIYEQYF
>TRBJ2-2|TRBV6-5|few|NA
TGTGCCAGCAGTTATGAGACACCGAACACCGGGGAGCTGTTTTTT
CASSYETPNTGELFF
>TRBJ2-7|TRBV5-8|NA|TRBD1
TGTGCCAGCAGCTTGCAAGGACAGGGACCTGCCTACGAGCAGTACTTC
CASSLQGQGPAYEQYF
>TRBJ1-5|TRBV7-8|NA|NA
TGTGCCAGCAGCTTAAGGGCAGGGGACAATCAGCCCCAGCATTTT
CASSLRAGDNQPQHF
>TRBJ1-4|TRBV14|NA|NA
TGTGCCAGCAGCCGCCGGGAGGGAGGCGAGGAAAAACTGTTTTTT
CASSRREGGEEKLFF
>TRBJ2-3|TRBV19|NA|TRBD2
TGTGCCAGTAGTATCCCAAGCGGGAGTGGCACAGATACGCAGTATTTT
CASSIPSGSGTDTQYF
>TRBJ2-2|TRBV19|NA|NA
TGTGCCAGTAGAACCGCGGGGAGTACGAACACCGGGGAGCTGTTTTTT
CASRTAGSTNTGELFF
>TRBJ1-1|TRBV25-1|NA|NA
TGTGCCAGCAGCCCTTATGGGGAGGCGGAAGCTTTCTTT
CASSPYGEAEAFF
>TRBJ1-3|TRBV6-1|NA|NA
TGTGCCAGCAGTGAGGCGCGTTTCTCTGGAAACACCATATATTTT
CASSEARFSGNTIYF
>TRBJ2-7|TRBV5-1|NA|NA
TGCGCCAGCAGCTTACATTCCTACGAGCAGTACTTC
CASSLHSYEQYF
>TRBJ2-1|TRBV7-6|NA|NA
TGTGCCAGCAGCTTAATTACTAGCCCTCCCTACAATGAGCAGTTCTTC
CASSLITSPPYNEQFF
>TRBJ2-5|TRBV9|NA|NA
TGTGCCAGCAGCGTAGAGGCTAGGAGAGAGACCCAGTACTTC
CASSVEARRETQYF
>TRBJ2-2|TRBV5-1|NA|NA
TGCGCCAGCAGCTTAGGGACAATGAACACCGGGGAGCTGTTTTTT
CASSLGTMNTGELFF
>TRBJ2-1|TRBV4-3|NA|TRBD2
TGCGCCAGCAGCCCGACTAGCGCAAACTCCTACAATGAGCAGTTCTTC
CASSPTSANSYNEQFF
>TRBJ2-2|TRBV5-1|NA|TRBD1
TGCGCCAGCAGCTTGGACCCGGACAGGGGGCAAACCGGGGAGCTGTTTTTT
CASSLDPDRGQTGELFF
>TRBJ2-3|TRBV18|NA|NA
TGTGCCAGCTCACCAGGAGTCCGGCGCACAGATACGCAGTATTTT
CASSPGVRRTDTQYF
>TRBJ1-1|TRBV2|NA|NA
TGTGCCAGCAGTGAATCGGGCAGGGACACTGAAGCTTTCTTT
CASSESGRDTEAFF
>TRBJ2-3|TRBV13|NA|NA
TGTGCCAGCTGTGTTCGGGGGCTAGGCACAGATACGCAGTATTTT
CASCVRGLGTDTQYF